A single sample is the source of the 3 T cell receptor beta chains below, sequenced in a study of shared clonotypes between healthy human individuals. The naive CD8 subset, CD45RO-negative cells positively selected for CCR7, excluded terminally differentiated effector memory CD45RA+ cells. Clones were read by immunoSEQ multiplex PCR, and TCRdb kept only the in-frame ones, dropping some. The sample includes more than 2 million clones, roughly 93% of them seen just once. The specimen was naive CD8+ T cells from PBMCs. These receptors were obtained from a man aged 18 to 30 in good health. Some clones in this sample may be carry-over from other donors' samples.

The CDR3 bases are TGTGCCAGTAGTATCCGGGACAGGGTAAGAGACACTGAAGCTTTCTTT. This sequence encodes CASSIRDRVRDTEAFF. The rearrangement uses TRBV19 and TRBJ1-1, with 9 nucleotides matching TRBD1. V was pared by 3 bases and J by 3 bases, with 8 bases of the junction left unmatched. The length of the CDR3 is 16 residues. Germline V lookup: CDR1 LNHDA, CDR2 SQIVND (reference sequence).

This clone was counted once. This chain joins TRBV11-2 and TRBJ2-7; D is perhaps TRBD1 (6 bases). CDR1 is SGHAT, CDR2 FQNNGV, per germline. This CDR3 has 14 amino acids. V was clipped by 1 base and J by 4 bases, with 11 bases between them. The CDR3 coding sequence is TGTGCCAGCAGCTTAGTCTCAGGGGCTTACGAGCAGTACTTC. As protein: CASSLVSGAYEQYF. The whole variable domain, filled in from reference TRBV11-2 and TRBJ2-7, reads EAGVAQSPRYKIIEKRQSVAFWCNPISGHATLYWYQQILGQGPKLLIQFQNNGVVDDSQLPKDRFSAERLKGVDSTLKIQPAKLEDSAVYLCASSLVSGAYEQYFGPGTRLTVT.

The rearrangement links TRBV2 to TRBJ2-7; TRBD2 matches at 7 bases. V was clipped by 3 bases and J by 0 bases; unmatched bases: 8. CDR1 SNHLY and CDR2 FYNNEI come from the germline V gene. The CDR3 sequence is 16 residues long. CDR3 sequence reads: CASSDGLAESSYEQYF. DNA of the CDR3: TGTGCCAGCAGTGACGGGCTAGCGGAGAGCTCCTACGAGCAGTACTTC.